The 28 T cell receptor beta chains below were found in one sample sequenced in a study of blood T cell repertoires in COVID-19. Sequencing used immunoSEQ multiplex PCR; TCRdb keeps in-frame clones, though not all of them. The sample yields roughly 35,000 clones, 60% to 80% seen once. Sequenced input: peripheral blood. The receptors were sampled from a man older than 75 with acute or convalescent COVID-19.

CDR3 sequence: CASSSLTSGTGHYGYTF. CDR3 nucleotides: TGTGCCAGCAGCTCCCTTACATCCGGGACAGGGCATTATGGCTACACCTTC. The chain combines TRBV7-6 with TRBJ1-2; 9 bases line up with TRBD1. Germline V CDR1 and CDR2: SGHVS, FNYEAQ. The CDR3 has 17 residues. Trimming cost V 4 bases and J 5 bases; bases outside gene matches: 14.

The V call is TRBV7-2, the J call TRBJ1-1, with D unresolved. The CDR3 contains 14 residues. Germline CDR1 reads SGHTA; CDR2 reads FQGNSA. Trimming left V 5 bases short and J 1 base short, with 11 bases between. The CDR3: CASSNYRENTEAFF. The CDR3 region has the DNA TGTGCCAGCAGCAACTACCGGGAGAACACTGAAGCTTTCTTT.

The chain has TRBV29-1 and TRBJ1-4; TRBD1 aligns across 8 bases. V was pared by 3 bases and J by 10 bases, with 10 bases of the junction left unmatched. Germline lookup yields CDR1 SQVTM and CDR2 ANQGSEA. CDR3 size: 14 residues. CDR3 sequence reads: CSVDTGTGSVKLFF. The CDR3, as DNA: TGCAGCGTTGATACCGGGACAGGATCGGTAAAACTGTTTTTT.

The V call is TRBV6-5, the J call TRBJ1-1; D unclear. The CDR3 length is 12 residues. Trimming took 8 bases from V and 2 from J, leaving 9 bases between them. Germline V CDR1 and CDR2: MNHEY, SVGAGI. CDR3 loop: CASSRGNTEAFF. CDR3 DNA: TGTGCCAGCTCTCGGGGAAACACTGAAGCTTTCTTT.

The gene calls are TRBV3-1 (or the pseudogene TRBV3-2) and TRBJ1-2; D is undetermined. This CDR3 comprises 14 residues. From germline, CDR1 is LGHDT and CDR2 YNNKEL (reference sequence). V was cut by 4 bases and J by 2 bases, with 11 bases left in between. CDR3 region: CASSPRGSNYGYTF. The CDR3 DNA is TGTGCCAGCAGCCCGCGAGGGAGCAACTATGGCTACACCTTC.

About this clone itself: Within the sample, other DNA sequences also encode this same CDR3. The chain carries TRBV7-3 and TRBJ1-1, with 8 bases lining up with TRBD1. Germline V gene sequence: CDR1 SGHTA, CDR2 FQGTGA. Germline trimming cut 5 bases from V and 3 bases from J; bases unmatched to any gene: 2. The CDR3 totals 13 residues. This CDR3 is CASSLTGDTEAFF. The CDR3 DNA follows: TGTGCCAGCAGCCTGACAGGGGACACTGAAGCTTTCTTT.

This clone was seen once. The V and J genes are TRBV7-9 and TRBJ1-6, with D possibly being TRBD1 (5 bases). V lost 5 bases and J 7 bases, leaving 15 bases between the germline ends. The CDR3 spans 15 residues. Germline values: CDR1 SEHNR, CDR2 FQNEAQ (reference sequence). The CDR3 here is CASSLGGFKNSPLHF. The CDR3, as DNA: TGTGCCAGCAGCCTGGGGGGATTCAAAAATTCACCCCTCCACTTT.

This clone is a singleton in its sample. The chain employs TRBV10-3 and TRBJ2-5; TRBD1 matches 11 bases. The CDR3 contains 14 residues. The V segment lost 6 bases and the J segment 2 bases; nucleotides outside the gene matches: 2. CDR1 and CDR2 from the germline V gene are ENHRY and SYGVKD. CDR3 in amino acids: CAIRGDRGQETQYF. Written as DNA, the CDR3 is TGTGCCATCAGGGGGGACAGGGGGCAAGAGACCCAGTACTTC.

This chain joins TRBV7-2 and TRBJ1-4; D call uncertain. V was shortened by 2 bases and J by 10 bases, with 14 bases between the two germline ends. CDR1 and CDR2 (germline): SGHTA, FQGNSA. The CDR3 totals 14 residues. CDR3 protein: CASSLRFGEVKLFF. For the CDR3, the DNA is TGTGCCAGCAGCTTAAGGTTCGGGGAGGTAAAACTGTTTTTT.

V gene TRBV19 combines with J gene TRBJ2-2; tentative D call: TRBD2 (7 bases). Trimming cost V 7 bases and J 3 bases, with 15 bases left between them. The germline CDR1 and CDR2 sequences are LNHDA and SQIVND (reference sequence). This CDR3 has 15 amino acids. Written as DNA, the CDR3 is TGTGCCAGTACAATAGGGGGGGTAGACACCGGGGAGCTGTTTTTT. Encoded protein: CASTIGGVDTGELFF.

The V and J genes are TRBV4-1 and TRBJ2-1; a weak D match, TRBD1 (6 bases). The V and J ends lost 3 bases and 2 bases respectively, with 17 bases between them. The CDR3 is 17 residues long. Per the germline V gene, CDR1 is MGHRA and CDR2 is YSYEKL. CDR3 bases: TGCGCCAGCAGCCAGGATACAGGGCAGCCCGCCTACAATGAGCAGTTCTTC. Protein: CASSQDTGQPAYNEQFF.

This clone has only a few counts. This sequence joins TRBV5-1 and TRBJ2-3; 8 nucleotides agree with TRBD2. V lost 0 bases, J lost 3 bases, and 6 bases stayed unmatched. The CDR3 runs to 16 residues. CDR1 is SGHRS, CDR2 YFSETQ, per germline. CDR3 loop: CASSLGRGGRTDTQYF. The CDR3 region has the DNA TGCGCCAGCAGCTTGGGAAGGGGCGGGAGGACAGATACGCAGTATTTT. Based on the CDR3 plus reference TRBV5-1 and TRBJ2-3, the full variable domain is KAGVTQTPRYLIKTRGQQVTLSCSPISGHRSVSWYQQTPGQGLQFLFEYFSETQRNKGNFPGRFSGRQFSNSRSEMNVSTLELGDSALYLCASSLGRGGRTDTQYFGPGTRLTVL.

This sequence joins TRBV10-2 and TRBJ2-1; 12 bases are a match to TRBD2. This CDR3 spans 17 amino acids. The V and J ends lost 3 bases and 3 bases, in that order; junction bases with no gene match: 6. CDR1 and CDR2 (germline): WSHSY, SAAADI. The CDR3 protein is CASSEVTSGSLYNEQFF. Here the CDR3 DNA reads TGCGCCAGCAGTGAAGTGACTAGCGGGAGTCTCTACAATGAGCAGTTCTTC.

The chain combines TRBV11-2 with TRBJ2-5; 10 bases line up with TRBD1. Germline V gives CDR1 SGHAT, CDR2 FQNNGV. This CDR3 is 16 amino acids long. The J segment lost 5 bases and the V segment lost 4 bases, leaving 10 bases of the junction unmatched. The DNA for the CDR3 is TGTGCCAGCAGCTCAGGCGGGACAGGGGTTTTCGAGACCCAGTACTTC. This codes for CASSSGGTGVFETQYF.

This chain connects TRBV4-2 to TRBJ2-3, with TRBD2 matching 7 bases. From germline, CDR1 is LGHNA and CDR2 YNFKEQ. This CDR3 is built from 16 residues. Trimming at V came to 0 bases and at J to 2 bases, leaving 5 bases not matched to a gene. This CDR3 is CASSQEPSGHTDTQYF. CDR3 sequence (DNA): TGTGCCAGCAGCCAAGAGCCTAGCGGTCACACAGATACGCAGTATTTT.

The V and J genes are TRBV7-9 and TRBJ1-6, with TRBD1 as a possible D gene (5 bases). Per the germline V gene, CDR1 is SEHNR and CDR2 is FQNEAQ (reference sequence). V was clipped by 5 bases and J by 7 bases, with 9 bases between them. The CDR3 runs 13 residues. CDR3 bases: TGTGCCAGCAGCGGCAGGGAAAATTCACCCCTCCACTTT. The encoded protein is CASSGRENSPLHF.

The chain uses TRBV12-3 or TRBV12-4 and TRBJ2-5; D may be TRBD1 (5 bases). The CDR3 consists of 12 residues. The V and J ends lost 6 bases and 2 bases respectively, with 7 bases between them. The DNA for the CDR3 is TGTGCCAGCAGCCAGGGACAAGAGACCCAGTACTTC. Residues: CASSQGQETQYF.

The chain has TRBV6-5 and TRBJ1-6; possible D gene TRBD1, 5 bases. The germline gives CDR1 MNHEY, CDR2 SVGAGI. Trimming shortened V by 5 bases and J by 9 bases, and 11 bases separated the two germline ends. The CDR3 covers 13 residues. The CDR3 bases are TGTGCCAGCAGTAAACGGACATCTTCACCCCTCCACTTT. It encodes CASSKRTSSPLHF.

The chain is built from TRBV19 and TRBJ2-1, with 9 bases that match TRBD2. The length of the CDR3 is 15 residues. Germline-derived CDR1 and CDR2 are LNHDA and SQIVND (reference sequence). V lost 10 bases and J lost 5; bases outside the gene matches: 12. The CDR3 protein is CATGASGIGDNEQFF. The CDR3 DNA follows: TGTGCCACGGGGGCTAGCGGGATAGGGGACAATGAGCAGTTCTTC. The whole variable domain, filled in from reference TRBV19 and TRBJ2-1, reads DGGITQSPKYLFRKEGQNVTLSCEQNLNHDAMYWYRQDPGQGLRLIYYSQIVNDFQKGDIAEGYSVSREKKESFPLTVTSAQKNPTAFYLCATGASGIGDNEQFFGPGTRLTVL.

The V and J genes are TRBV7-2 and TRBJ2-7; 13 bases map to TRBD2. CDR3 length: 15 amino acids. Germline CDR1 and CDR2: SGHTA and FQGNSA. V gave up 4 bases and J gave up 12 bases; unmatched junction bases: 12. CDR3 in DNA: TGTGCCAGCAGCTCCGGGACTAGCGGGACGTTAAGGGGGTACTTC. It is translated as CASSSGTSGTLRGYF.

The chain couples TRBV30 to TRBJ1-2; 7 bases align to TRBD1. This CDR3 has 13 residues. The V gene end was trimmed by 0 bases and the J gene end by 8 bases; junction bases not matched to a gene: 6. Looked up from germline, CDR1 is GTSNPN and CDR2 is SVGIG (reference sequence). CDR3 DNA sequence: TGTGCCTGGAGTGTAGGTACAGGGGAGGGCTACACCTTC. It specifies CAWSVGTGEGYTF. Drawing the rest from reference TRBV30 and TRBJ1-2, the complete variable domain is SQTIHQWPATLVQPVGSPLSLECTVEGTSNPNLYWYRQAAGRGLQLLFYSVGIGQISSEVPQNLSASRPQDRQFILSSKKLLLSDSGFYLCAWSVGTGEGYTFGSGTRLTVV.

The chain is built from TRBV7-2 and TRBJ2-7, with 8 bases matching TRBD2. Germline CDR1 SGHTA, CDR2 FQGNSA. This CDR3 spans 15 amino acids. The trim removed 4 bases at V and 4 bases at J, leaving 9 bases unmatched. CDR3 residues: CASSSFGAGGYEQYF. For the CDR3, the DNA is TGTGCCAGCAGCTCCTTCGGGGCGGGGGGTTACGAGCAGTACTTC.

This chain connects TRBV7-8 to TRBJ1-6, with 7 bases identical to TRBD1. Germline V lookup: CDR1 SGHVS, CDR2 FQNEAQ. V trimming: 5 bases; J trimming: 7 bases; junction bases outside the gene matches: 8. The CDR3 length is 15 residues. CDR3 amino acids: CASSLPTGTNSPLHF. The CDR3 bases are TGTGCCAGCAGCCTACCGACAGGGACGAATTCACCCCTCCACTTT.

The J gene is TRBJ1-3, the V gene TRBV5-1; D is ambiguous. The CDR3 spans 17 residues. The germline V gene has CDR1 SGHRS and CDR2 YFSETQ. V lost 0 bases and J 0 bases, leaving 13 bases between the germline ends. The CDR3 nucleotides are TGCGCCAGCAGCTTGGGTCGAATTGGGAGCTCTGGAAACACCATATATTTT. Its protein product is CASSLGRIGSSGNTIYF.

This CDR3 is CASSPPAAYNQPQHF. The CDR3 DNA reads TGTGCCAGCAGCCCCCCAGCAGCGTACAATCAGCCCCAGCATTTT. The chain links TRBV21-1 to TRBJ1-5. TRBV21-1 is tagged as a pseudogene. CDR3 length: 15 residues.

This clone was observed once. This chain uses TRBV6-5 with TRBJ1-1; tentative D call: TRBD1 (6 bases). V was clipped by 0 bases and J by 6 bases, with 11 bases between them. From germline, CDR1 is MNHEY and CDR2 SVGAGI. This CDR3 comprises 14 residues. The CDR3 is CASSYSIGGAEAFF. DNA of the CDR3: TGTGCCAGCAGTTACTCGATAGGGGGAGCTGAAGCTTTCTTT.

V is TRBV10-3 and J is TRBJ2-1, with a weak D call TRBD2 (6 bases). V lost 6 bases and J 6 bases, leaving 12 bases between the germline ends. The CDR3 consists of 13 residues. The V gene's germline CDR1 is ENHRY and CDR2 SYGVKD. The CDR3 region has the DNA TGTGCCATCAGCCCTCTAGCGAGCAATGAGCAGTTCTTC. Its translation: CAISPLASNEQFF.

The chain has TRBV28 and TRBJ2-1, with unresolved D. V gave up 6 bases and J gave up 2 bases, with 2 bases separating them. This CDR3 is built from 11 residues. Per germline, CDR1 MDHEN and CDR2 SYDVKM. DNA of the CDR3: TGTGCCAGCAGCGCCTACAATGAGCAGTTCTTC. This translates into CASSAYNEQFF. Full variable domain (remainder filled in from reference TRBV28 and TRBJ2-1): DVKVTQSSRYLVKRTGEKVFLECVQDMDHENMFWYRQDPGLGLRLIYFSYDVKMKEKGDIPEGYSVSREKKERFSLILESASTNQTSMYLCASSAYNEQFFGPGTRLTVL.